This record concerns one T cell receptor beta chain sequence. Its specificity is not known. These data belong to a study of cytomegalovirus exposure and HLA in healthy donors. Study as a whole: Roughly 77 million unique TCRs from HLA-typed donors made up an early data release.

Use of 60 Vbeta and 13 Jbeta primers characterized the PCR. Using immunoSEQ multiplex PCR, the repertoire was profiled, and TCRdb retains in-frame clones only, with some absent. The profile shows around 64,000 clones, around 78% of them singletons. Points from the study as a whole: Clonal expansion, a later analysis showed, was greater in HLA-associated TCR beta chains than in equally common others. Trimming of TCR beta V- and J-genes showed a link, identified in a later analysis, to a missense DCLRE1C variant. Both high specificity and high sensitivity reportedly marked the classifier's diagnosis of cytomegalovirus status.

The CDR3 sequence is 15 residues long. Between the trimmed V and J ends, which lost 1 base and 2 bases, there was a span of 12 bases. Germline lookup yields CDR1 SNHLY and CDR2 FYNNEI. The receptor comes from a young man in good health and CMV-seropositive. The sequencing input was PBMCs. V and J are TRBV2 and TRBJ2-7; D may be TRBD1 (6 bases). CDR3 in amino acids: CASSEGPGVPYEQYF. The CDR3 DNA sequence: TGTGCCAGCAGTGAAGGTCCAGGGGTCCCCTACGAGCAGTACTTC.